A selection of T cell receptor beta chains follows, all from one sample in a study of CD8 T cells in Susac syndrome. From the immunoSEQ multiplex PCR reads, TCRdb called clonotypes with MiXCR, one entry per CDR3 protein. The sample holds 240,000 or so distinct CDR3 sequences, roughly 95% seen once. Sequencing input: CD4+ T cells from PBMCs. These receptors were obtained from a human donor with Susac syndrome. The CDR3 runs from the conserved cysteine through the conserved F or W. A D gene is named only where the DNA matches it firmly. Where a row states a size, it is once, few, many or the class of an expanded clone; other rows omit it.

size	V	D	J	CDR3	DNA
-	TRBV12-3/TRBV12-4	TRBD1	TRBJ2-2	CASSHADRGTGELFF	TGTGCCAGCAGTCACGCGGACAGGGGGACCGGGGAGCTGTTTTTT
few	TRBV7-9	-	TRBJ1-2	CASSLQANYGYTF	TGTGCCAGCAGCCTACAGGCTAACTATGGCTACACCTTC
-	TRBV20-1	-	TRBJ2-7	CSAQPTRDEQYF	TGCAGTGCTCAACCGACGAGGGACGAGCAGTACTTC
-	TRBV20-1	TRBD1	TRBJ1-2	CSAQDRANYGYTF	TGCAGTGCCCAGGACAGGGCTAACTATGGCTACACCTTC
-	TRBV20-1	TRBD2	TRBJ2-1	CSARGPSGSGEQFF	TGCAGTGCTAGAGGTCCTAGCGGGAGCGGCGAGCAGTTCTTC
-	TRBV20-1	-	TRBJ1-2	CSARNDGYTF	TGCAGTGCTAGAAACGATGGCTACACCTTC
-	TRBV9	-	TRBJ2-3	CASSYGPVPDTQYF	TGTGCCAGCAGCTACGGACCCGTCCCAGATACGCAGTATTTT
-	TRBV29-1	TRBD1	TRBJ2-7	CSARQGAYYEQYF	TGCAGCGCCCGACAGGGGGCGTACTACGAGCAGTACTTC
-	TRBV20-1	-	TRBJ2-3	CSANEGPADTQYF	TGCAGTGCTAATGAGGGGCCGGCGGATACGCAGTATTTT
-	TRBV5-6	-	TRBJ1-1	CASSFWVRVLHTEAFF	TGTGCCAGCAGCTTCTGGGTCAGGGTCCTCCACACTGAAGCTTTCTTT
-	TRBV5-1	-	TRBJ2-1	CDSSYPTSFEQFF	TGCGACAGCAGTTATCCTACTAGTTTTGAGCAGTTCTTC
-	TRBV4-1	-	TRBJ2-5	CASSQTPGRKETQYF	TGCGCCAGCAGCCAAACGCCGGGACGGAAAGAGACCCAGTACTTC
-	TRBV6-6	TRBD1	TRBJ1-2	CASRSTGDGGYTF	TGTGCCAGCAGGTCAACAGGGGACGGTGGCTACACCTTC
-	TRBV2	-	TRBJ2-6	CASIKGGRVSGANVLTF	TGTGCCAGCATAAAGGGGGGCCGGGTCTCTGGGGCCAACGTCCTGACTTTC
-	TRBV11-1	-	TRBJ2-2	CASSLRGLGSNTGELFF	TGTGCCAGCAGCTTAAGGGGATTAGGTTCGAACACCGGGGAGCTGTTTTTT
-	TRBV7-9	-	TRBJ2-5	CASSIQDQETQYF	TGTGCCAGCAGCATACAGGACCAAGAGACCCAGTACTTC
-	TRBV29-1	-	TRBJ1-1	CSVVVTGMGEAFF	TGCAGCGTTGTTGTAACAGGGATGGGTGAAGCTTTCTTT
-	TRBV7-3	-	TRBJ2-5	CASSHSPPRQMYQETQYF	TGTGCCAGCAGCCACTCACCACCTCGACAGATGTACCAAGAGACCCAGTACTTC
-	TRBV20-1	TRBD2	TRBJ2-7	CSALTGGAYEQYF	TGCAGTGCCCTCACGGGAGGGGCCTACGAGCAGTACTTC
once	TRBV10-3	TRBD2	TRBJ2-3	CAISAGTSASTDTQYF	TGTGCCATCAGTGCCGGGACTAGCGCCAGCACAGATACGCAGTATTTT
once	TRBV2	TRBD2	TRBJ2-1	CASSTGLAINEQFF	TGTGCCAGCAGCACGGGACTAGCTATTAATGAGCAGTTCTTC
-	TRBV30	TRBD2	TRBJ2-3	CAWSVHLGGPGTQYF	TGTGCCTGGAGTGTGCATTTGGGAGGGCCTGGTACGCAGTATTTT
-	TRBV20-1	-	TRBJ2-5	CSARDKGTAGSQYF	TGCAGTGCTAGAGATAAGGGGACGGCGGGATCTCAGTACTTC